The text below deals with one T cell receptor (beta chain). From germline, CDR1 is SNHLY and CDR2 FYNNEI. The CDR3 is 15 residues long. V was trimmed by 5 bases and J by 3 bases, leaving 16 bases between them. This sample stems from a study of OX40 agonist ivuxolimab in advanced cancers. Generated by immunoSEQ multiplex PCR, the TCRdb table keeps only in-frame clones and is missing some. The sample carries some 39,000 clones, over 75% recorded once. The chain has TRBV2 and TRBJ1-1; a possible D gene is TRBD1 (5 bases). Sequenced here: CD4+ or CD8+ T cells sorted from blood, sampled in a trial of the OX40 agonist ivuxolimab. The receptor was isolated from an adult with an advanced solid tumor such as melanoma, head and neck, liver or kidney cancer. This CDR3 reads CASSMFSPRDTEAFF. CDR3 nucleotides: TGTGCCAGCAGTATGTTTTCCCCCAGGGACACTGAAGCTTTCTTT.